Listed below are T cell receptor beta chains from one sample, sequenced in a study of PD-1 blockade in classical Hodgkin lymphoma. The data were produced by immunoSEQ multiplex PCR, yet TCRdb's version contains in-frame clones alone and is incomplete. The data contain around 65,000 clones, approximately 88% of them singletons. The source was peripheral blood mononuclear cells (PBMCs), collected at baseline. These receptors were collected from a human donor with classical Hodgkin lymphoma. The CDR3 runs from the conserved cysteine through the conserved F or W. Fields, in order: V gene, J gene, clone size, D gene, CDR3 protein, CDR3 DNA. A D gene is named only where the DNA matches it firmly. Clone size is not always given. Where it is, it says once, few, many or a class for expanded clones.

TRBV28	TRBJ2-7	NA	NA	CASQWVQGTYEQYF	TGTGCCAGCCAATGGGTCCAAGGGACCTACGAGCAGTACTTC
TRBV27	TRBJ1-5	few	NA	CASSPMGFNQPQHF	TGTGCCAGCAGTCCTATGGGGTTCAATCAGCCCCAGCATTTT
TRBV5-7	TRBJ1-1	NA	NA	CANSLGAWDPTEAFF	TGTGCCAACAGCTTAGGTGCGTGGGATCCGACTGAAGCTTTCTTT
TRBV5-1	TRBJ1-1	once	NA	CASSFRVTNTEAFF	TGCGCCAGCAGCTTCCGGGTAACGAACACTGAAGCTTTCTTT
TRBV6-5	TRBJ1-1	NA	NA	CASSYSLAGPEAFF	TGTGCCAGCAGTTACTCACTGGCAGGACCGGAAGCTTTCTTT
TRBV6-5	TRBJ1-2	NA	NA	CASSLGENYGYTF	TGTGCCAGTTCCCTAGGGGAAAACTATGGCTACACCTTC
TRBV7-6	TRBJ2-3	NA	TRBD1	CASSLRTGWESTDTQYF	TGTGCCAGCAGCCTTAGGACAGGTTGGGAAAGCACAGATACGCAGTATTTT
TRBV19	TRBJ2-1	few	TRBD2	CASSRLAGSYNEQFF	TGTGCCAGTAGCCGACTAGCGGGGTCCTACAATGAGCAGTTCTTC
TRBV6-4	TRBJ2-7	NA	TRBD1	CASLQGTGTYEQYF	TGTGCCAGCCTTCAAGGGACAGGGACGTACGAGCAGTACTTC
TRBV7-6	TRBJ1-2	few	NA	CASSSDEILYTF	TGTGCCAGCAGCTCAGACGAGATTCTCTACACCTTC
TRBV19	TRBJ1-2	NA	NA	CASSIVGIPYGYTF	TGTGCCAGTAGTATAGTTGGGATCCCTTATGGCTACACCTTC
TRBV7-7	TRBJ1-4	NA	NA	CASSPSATNEKLFF	TGTGCCAGCAGCCCCAGTGCAACTAATGAAAAACTGTTTTTT
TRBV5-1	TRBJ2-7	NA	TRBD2	CASSLFQTTGGGYEQYF	TGCGCCAGCAGCTTGTTTCAGACGACGGGGGGAGGGTACGAGCAGTACTTC
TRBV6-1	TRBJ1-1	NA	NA	CASRFNNGPTEAFF	TGTGCCAGCAGATTCAACAATGGACCCACTGAAGCTTTCTTT
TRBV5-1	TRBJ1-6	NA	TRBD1	CASSWGRGRSSYNSPLHF	TGCGCCAGCAGCTGGGGCAGGGGGCGAAGCTCCTATAATTCACCCCTCCACTTT
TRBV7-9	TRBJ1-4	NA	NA	CASSFKLAATNEKLFF	TGTGCCAGCAGCTTTAAGTTAGCAGCAACTAATGAAAAACTGTTTTTT
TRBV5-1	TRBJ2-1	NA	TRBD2	CASSLVLAVDNEQFF	TGCGCCAGCAGCTTGGTACTAGCGGTCGACAATGAGCAGTTCTTC
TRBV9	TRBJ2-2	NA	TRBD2	CASTRWAGANTGELFF	TGTGCCAGCACCCGCTGGGCGGGGGCGAACACCGGGGAGCTGTTTTTT
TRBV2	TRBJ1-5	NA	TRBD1	CASWDRGNQPQHF	TGTGCCAGCTGGGACAGGGGGAATCAGCCCCAGCATTTT
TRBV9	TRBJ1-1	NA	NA	CASSETLTEGANTEAFF	TGTGCCAGCAGCGAGACCCTTACGGAGGGAGCGAACACTGAAGCTTTCTTT
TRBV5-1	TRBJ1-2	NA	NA	CASTGTDYGYTF	TGCGCCAGCACCGGAACGGACTATGGCTACACCTTC
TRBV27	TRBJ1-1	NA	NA	CASSFAPGMNTEAFF	TGTGCCAGCAGTTTCGCCCCGGGGATGAACACTGAAGCTTTCTTT
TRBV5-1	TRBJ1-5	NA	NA	CASSLGGDNQPQHF	TGCGCCAGCAGCTTGGGGGGGGATAACCAGCCCCAGCATTTT
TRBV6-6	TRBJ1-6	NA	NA	CASRWIDAPLHF	TGTGCCAGCAGGTGGATCGACGCACCCCTCCACTTT
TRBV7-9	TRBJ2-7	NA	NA	CASSLGWGSYEQYF	TGTGCCAGCAGCTTAGGTTGGGGGTCCTACGAGCAGTACTTC
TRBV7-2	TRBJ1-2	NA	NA	CASSLVAVTNYGYTF	TGTGCCAGCAGCTTAGTGGCGGTAACTAACTATGGCTACACCTTC
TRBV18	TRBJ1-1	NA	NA	CASSPGGWEAFF	TGTGCCAGCTCACCGGGCGGATGGGAAGCTTTCTTT
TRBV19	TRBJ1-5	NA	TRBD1	CASREFDRGVQPQHF	TGTGCCAGTAGGGAATTTGACAGGGGTGTTCAGCCCCAGCATTTT
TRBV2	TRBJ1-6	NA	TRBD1	CASSPGTGGDGSPLHF	TGTGCCAGCAGCCCCGGGACAGGGGGCGACGGTTCACCCCTCCACTTT
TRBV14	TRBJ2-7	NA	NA	CAWPRLPCSRLVGEQYF	TGTGCCTGGCCTAGGTTGCCCTGTTCTAGACTAGTTGGTGAGCAGTACTTC
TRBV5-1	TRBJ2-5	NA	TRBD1	CASRTGQGNSETQYF	TGCGCCAGCAGAACCGGACAGGGTAATTCAGAGACCCAGTACTTC
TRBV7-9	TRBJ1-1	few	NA	CASSAIMNTEAFF	TGTGCCAGCAGCGCGATCATGAACACTGAAGCTTTCTTT
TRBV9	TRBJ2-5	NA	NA	CASSTGWETQYF	TGTGCCAGCAGTACGGGTTGGGAGACCCAGTACTTC
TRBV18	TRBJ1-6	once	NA	CASSPRSSPLHF	TGTGCCAGCTCACCGCGGTCTTCACCCCTCCACTTT
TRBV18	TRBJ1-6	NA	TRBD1	CASSPPSGQGISPLHF	TGTGCCAGCTCACCACCCTCGGGACAGGGGATATCACCCCTCCACTTT
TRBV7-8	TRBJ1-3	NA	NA	CASSLEARGGNTIYF	TGTGCCAGCAGCTTAGAGGCCAGGGGAGGAAACACCATATATTTT
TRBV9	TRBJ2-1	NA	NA	CASSPGGMSSYNEQFF	TGTGCCAGCAGCCCCGGTGGGATGAGCTCCTACAATGAGCAGTTCTTC
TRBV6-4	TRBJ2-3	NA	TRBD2	CATAAGGTTDTQYF	TGTGCCACCGCAGCGGGGGGGACCACAGATACGCAGTATTTT
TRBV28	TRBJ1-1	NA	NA	CASSEADFWENTEAFF	TGTGCCAGCAGTGAAGCGGATTTTTGGGAAAACACTGAAGCTTTCTTT
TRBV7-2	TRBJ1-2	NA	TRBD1	CASSPQGGDGYTF	TGTGCCAGCAGCCCCCAGGGGGGGGATGGCTACACCTTC